The 26 T cell receptor beta chains below were found in one sample sequenced in a study of post-analysis software for immune sequencing data. Overall study results and limits: A handful of TRBV segments, including TRBV5-6, TRBV5-1 and TRBV20-1, were more frequent in patients than controls.

Which antigens these TCRs recognize remains unknown. Unique molecular identifiers were built into the TCR beta cDNA libraries. TCRdb recomputed calls from the PCR reads with MiXCR, one row per CDR3 protein. The repertoire holds 150,000 to 200,000 distinct CDR3 sequences, approximately 30% seen once, with about 1.6% in the top ten. Material: blood. Receptor source: a girl between 10 and 17 years old with multiple sclerosis.

About this clonotype itself: This may arise from a read error, as a much more abundant clone is one base away. The V call is TRBV7-7, the J call TRBJ2-3; no clear D. The CDR3 spans 14 residues. Per germline, CDR1 SSHAT and CDR2 FNYEAQ (reference sequence). CDR3 sequence reads: CASSRIGPRTTQYF. CDR3 DNA: TGTGCTAGCAGCCGGATTGGACCCCGAACGACGCAGTATTTT.

This clonotype was counted a single time. Relative to the germline gene, one junction end is altered; a read error may explain this. The genes are TRBV20-1 and TRBJ1-4; 9 nucleotides agree with TRBD1. Germline CDR1 and CDR2: DFQATT and SNEGSKA (reference sequence). The CDR3 spans 13 residues. In DNA, the CDR3 is TGCAGTGCCGCGGGACAGGGCGAGGGAAAACGGTTTTTT. Translating it yields CSAAGQGEGKRFF.

This clonotype was counted between two and nine times. The chain combines TRBV7-2 with TRBJ2-1; perhaps TRBD2 as D (5 bases). The J call may be in error: the DNA end matches TRBJ2-7 better. CDR1 is SGHTA and CDR2 is FQGNSA in the germline V gene. The CDR3 consists of 17 residues. The DNA of the CDR3 is TGTGCCAGCAGCCCGCTACTAGGAGCCTCATCCTACAATGAGCAGTACTTC. It specifies CASSPLLGASSYNEQYF.

This clonotype was detected many times. J is TRBJ2-7 and V is TRBV29-1; TRBD1 aligns across 8 bases. The germline CDR1 and CDR2 sequences are SQVTM and ANQGSEA. The V and J ends lost 5 bases and 3 bases, in that order; junction bases with no gene match: 6. CDR3 size: 13 residues. CDR3 sequence (DNA): TGCAGCGTTAAAACAGGGGGAAGCTACGAGCAGTACTTC. It specifies CSVKTGGSYEQYF.

The rearrangement joins TRBV4-1 to TRBJ2-7; TRBD2 matches at 7 bases. The junction had 4 bases not matched to a gene; V was cut back by 0 bases and J by 2 bases. This CDR3 comprises 15 residues. Germline V lookup: CDR1 MGHRA, CDR2 YSYEKL. This CDR3 reads CASSQEGRGTYEQYF. CDR3 bases: TGCGCCAGCAGCCAAGAGGGGCGGGGGACCTACGAGCAGTACTTC.

This clonotype was recorded a few times. The chain's CDR3 is CASSQGQGGDEQYF. In DNA form, the CDR3 reads TGCGCCAGCAGCCAAGGACAGGGGGGGGACGAGCAGTACTTC. This chain connects TRBV4-1 to TRBJ2-7, with 9 bases fitting TRBD1. This CDR3 region has 14 residues. Per the germline V gene, CDR1 is MGHRA and CDR2 is YSYEKL. Unmatched junction bases numbered 3, after V lost 1 base and J lost 5 bases.

The table lists this clonotype with a few counts. The V gene is TRBV5-1, the J gene TRBJ2-3; a weak D match, TRBD2 (6 bases). Germline values: CDR1 SGHRS, CDR2 YFSETQ. The CDR3 is 15 residues long. Trimming removed 0 bases at V and 3 bases at J, with 11 bases between. This CDR3 is CASSLAGDLTDTQYF. In DNA form, the CDR3 reads TGCGCCAGCAGCTTGGCGGGGGATCTAACAGATACGCAGTATTTT.

There are many counts of this clonotype. One end of the junction does not line up with germline, which may come from a read error. The CDR3 DNA reads as TGTGTCAGCAGCCCCACCATCTACGAGCAGTACTTC. Translation: CVSSPTIYEQYF. This rearrangement joins TRBV7-8 to TRBJ2-7, with D uncertain. This CDR3 has 12 residues. Germline V gives CDR1 SGHVS, CDR2 FQNEAQ.

This clonotype was recorded many times. This rearrangement joins TRBV5-5 to TRBJ1-4; D is undetermined. There are 14 residues in the CDR3. Per germline, CDR1 SGHKS and CDR2 YYEKEE (reference sequence). Trimming left V 1 base short and J 5 bases short, with 9 bases between. The chain's CDR3 is CASSLFTDNEKLFF. The CDR3 coding sequence is TGTGCCAGCAGCTTGTTCACAGACAATGAAAAACTGTTTTTT.

This clonotype was observed many times. The V call is TRBV10-3, the J call TRBJ2-6; 10 bases agree with TRBD2. This CDR3 is built from 17 residues. The germline V gene encodes CDR1 ENHRY and CDR2 SYGVKD. The junction had 5 bases not matched to a gene; V was cut back by 6 bases and J by 0 bases. For the CDR3, the DNA is TGTGCCATCAGCTTAGCGGGAGGATTCTCTGGGGCCAACGTCCTGACTTTC. Residues: CAISLAGGFSGANVLTF.

In regard to this clonotype: Its ends do not fully match the called genes, so a read error is possible. The CDR3 loop is CASSPGQLNRPQHF. The CDR3 DNA is TGTGCCAGCAGCCCGGGGCAGCTCAATCGGCCCCAGCATTTT. This chain joins TRBV3-1 and TRBJ1-5; D perhaps matches TRBD1 (5 bases). The CDR3 has 14 residues. Germline V gives CDR1 LGHDT, CDR2 YNNKEL (reference sequence).

CDR3 in DNA: TGTGCCAGCAGTTACTCGATACCCACTGAAGCTTTCTTT. This gives the protein CASSYSIPTEAFF. The chain joins TRBV6-5 to TRBJ1-1; D remains ambiguous. From germline, CDR1 is MNHEY and CDR2 SVGAGI. Trimming removed 0 bases at V and 4 bases at J, with 6 bases between. The CDR3 runs 13 residues.

The chain recombines TRBV6-5 with TRBJ1-6; D remains unclear. The ends were cut back, 0 bases at V and 11 bases at J, with 20 bases in the middle. CDR3 length: 17 residues. CDR1 and CDR2 (germline): MNHEY, SVGAGI. CDR3 residues: CASSYSAGSPLDPPLHF. CDR3 DNA sequence: TGTGCCAGCAGTTACTCGGCCGGGTCTCCCCTGGATCCACCCCTCCACTTT.

This clonotype was detected ten times or more. The chain has TRBV28 and TRBJ2-5; a possible D gene is TRBD2 (6 bases). The CDR3 loop spans 14 amino acids. Looked up from germline, CDR1 is MDHEN and CDR2 is SYDVKM. Trimming stripped 5 bases from V and 5 bases from J, with 15 bases between. This chain's CDR3 is CASSLLGRMETQYF. The CDR3 DNA is TGTGCCAGCAGTCTACTCGGGAGAATGGAGACCCAGTACTTC.

Comment on this clonotype: One end of the junction varies from germline; a read error may be responsible. V and J are TRBV2 and TRBJ1-3, with a tentative D call TRBD1 (5 bases). The germline gives CDR1 SNHLY, CDR2 FYNNEI. The CDR3 has 16 amino acids. The CDR3, as DNA: TGTGCCAGCCGTGATTCCGGGACGGCCTCTGGAAACACCATATATTTT. It encodes CASRDSGTASGNTIYF.

Details on this clonotype: This may come from a read error, since a much larger clone is one base off. The chain recombines TRBV10-3 with TRBJ2-6; TRBD2 aligns across 8 bases. Trimming removed 0 bases from V and 4 bases from J; junction bases left unmatched: 2. Germline lookup yields CDR1 ENHRY and CDR2 SYGVKD. The CDR3 contains 16 residues. CDR3 amino acids: CAISESAGEGANVLTF. The CDR3 bases are TGTGCCATCAGTGAGTCAGCGGGAGAGGGGGCCAACGTCCTGACTTTC.

This chain links TRBV12-3 or TRBV12-4 with TRBJ2-3; 8 nucleotides match TRBD2. V was pared by 7 bases and J by 1 base, with 10 bases of the junction left unmatched. The CDR3 totals 16 residues. CDR3 loop: CASTPGLAQRTDTQYF. The CDR3 nucleotides read TGTGCCAGCACCCCCGGACTAGCACAGCGCACAGATACGCAGTATTTT.

This clonotype was detected a few times. This chain joins TRBV4-1 and TRBJ2-7; D remains ambiguous. This CDR3 is built from 16 residues. Germline V gene lookup returns CDR1 MGHRA and CDR2 YSYEKL. V gave up 1 base and J gave up 1 base, with 14 bases separating them. Here the CDR3 reads CASSQGAASSSYEQYF. The CDR3 DNA follows: TGCGCCAGCAGCCAAGGGGCTGCGAGCTCTTCCTACGAGCAGTACTTC.

J is TRBJ2-7 and V is TRBV5-1; no clear D gene. The last part of the DNA fits TRBJ2-5 better; the J call may be wrong. This CDR3 spans 15 amino acids. Germline V gives CDR1 SGHRS, CDR2 YFSETQ. CDR3 coding DNA: TGCGCCAGCAGCAGGGCGACAATTCTAGGAGAGACCCAGTACTTC. It codes for CASSRATILGETQYF.

This chain joins TRBV7-6 and TRBJ2-1; 9 positions match TRBD2. Germline-derived CDR1 and CDR2 are SGHVS and FNYEAQ. The CDR3 runs to 15 residues. Trimming cost V 1 base and J 5 bases; bases outside gene matches: 3. DNA of the CDR3: TGTGCCAGCAGCTTAGTGGCGGGAGGGGACAATGAGCAGTTCTTC. It encodes CASSLVAGGDNEQFF.

For this clonotype: The junction departs from the called germline gene at one end, perhaps through a read error. The J gene is TRBJ2-4, the V gene TRBV30; no firm D call. The CDR3 is made up of 14 amino acids. Germline V gene data show CDR1 as GTSNPN and CDR2 as SVGIG (reference sequence). The CDR3 DNA reads as TGTGCCTGGAACGCGGTTTTTACCAAAAACACTCAGTACTTC. Residues: CAWNAVFTKNTQYF.

This clonotype was seen many times. The rearrangement joins TRBV12-3 or TRBV12-4 to TRBJ1-1; no reliable D call. The CDR3 covers 12 residues. V dropped 7 bases and J dropped 8 bases, with 14 bases sitting between them. The CDR3 loop is CASTGERTEAFF. In DNA, the CDR3 is TGTGCCAGCACCGGCGAGAGGACCGAAGCTTTCTTT.

This clonotype was seen a single time. A much larger clone sits a single nucleotide away, making a read error possible. V usage is TRBV11-2 and J usage is TRBJ2-7, with 9 bases matching TRBD2. This CDR3 region has 17 residues. With V trimmed by 4 bases and J by 0 bases, 10 bases remained unmatched. Germline lookup yields CDR1 SGHAT and CDR2 FQNNGV. The CDR3 DNA is TGTGCCAGCAGCTCCCCAGCGGGAGGCCGAAGCTCCTACGAGCAGTACTTC. Translated, it gives CASSSPAGGRSSYEQYF.

Details on this clonotype: One base away lies a much larger clone, so this may be a sequencing read error. Lacking the conserved final phenylalanine or tryptophan, this CDR3 likely reflects a read error. V gene TRBV20-1 combines with J gene TRBJ2-1, with 9 bases matching TRBD2. CDR1 and CDR2 (germline): DFQATT, SNEGSKA (reference sequence). With 2 bases clipped from V and 7 bases from J, the junction kept 12 bases outside the gene matches. The CDR3 is 16 amino acids. CDR3 residues: CSARSLGREGRNEQFV. The CDR3 DNA reads TGCAGTGCTAGATCCCTAGGGCGGGAGGGCCGGAATGAGCAGTTCGTC.

This clonotype was seen more than once but under ten times. This chain links TRBV24-1 with TRBJ2-5; D call uncertain. Germline V CDR1 and CDR2: KGHDR, SFDVKD. The CDR3 runs to 13 residues. The V end lost 3 bases, the J end lost 11 bases, and 15 bases lay between the germline ends. The chain's CDR3 is CATSDRYRYEQYF. The CDR3, as DNA: TGTGCCACCAGTGATCGATATAGATATGAGCAGTACTTC.

This clonotype showed up many times. This chain connects TRBV27 to TRBJ1-2; D gene uncertain. Per the germline V gene, CDR1 is MNHEY and CDR2 is SMNVEV (reference sequence). Trimming stripped 3 bases from V and 1 base from J, with 15 bases between. CDR3 size: 16 residues. For the CDR3, the DNA is TGTGCCAGCAGTTTCTCAGGCAGGAGGTTTAACTATGGCTACACCTTC. This encodes CASSFSGRRFNYGYTF.